Each of the 14 T cell receptor beta chains below was sequenced from the same sample in a study of blood T cell repertoires in COVID-19. Sequenced by immunoSEQ multiplex PCR; TCRdb stores in-frame clones only, minus some. The sample lists hundreds of thousands of clones; roughly 88% were seen once. Sequencing was carried out using peripheral blood. Every receptor here comes from a woman over 75 with COVID-19, enrolled during active disease.

The CDR3 spells CASSHQPPGQSTEAFF. CDR3 DNA: TGCGCCAGCAGCCATCAACCGCCGGGACAGTCCACTGAAGCTTTCTTT. The chain carries TRBV4-1 and TRBJ1-1; 7 bases agree with TRBD1. Per germline, CDR1 MGHRA and CDR2 YSYEKL. The CDR3 has 16 amino acids. Germline trimming cut 3 bases from V and 4 bases from J; bases unmatched to any gene: 11.

The chain links TRBV5-6 to TRBJ2-1; TRBD1 is a possible D gene (6 bases). Germline-derived CDR1 and CDR2 are SGHDT and YYEEEE. The CDR3 length is 11 residues. The ends were cut back, 4 bases at V and 12 bases at J, with 11 bases in the middle. The CDR3, as DNA: TGTGCCAGCAGCCTACAGGGAAGGCAGTTCTTC. The encoded protein is CASSLQGRQFF. The full variable domain, with the rest looked up from reference TRBV5-6 and TRBJ2-1, is DAGVTQSPTHLIKTRGQQVTLRCSPKSGHDTVSWYQQALGQGPQFIFQYYEEEERQRGNFPDRFSGHQFPNYSSELNVNALLLGDSALYLCASSLQGRQFFGPGTRLTVL.

This rearrangement joins TRBV23-1 to TRBJ1-1, with 7 bases identical to TRBD1. TRBV23-1 is an ORF; its function is uncertain. V lost 7 bases, J lost 3 bases, and 11 bases stayed unmatched. The CDR3 has 15 residues. In DNA form, the CDR3 reads TGCGCCAGCACCGAATCACAGGGGTATGACACTGAAGCTTTCTTT. Encoded protein: CASTESQGYDTEAFF.

The chain links TRBV18 to TRBJ1-4; D is perhaps TRBD1 (6 bases). V was shortened by 7 bases and J by 5 bases, with 11 bases between the two germline ends. The CDR3 contains 13 residues. Germline CDR1 KGHSH, CDR2 LQKENI. The CDR3 here is CASYRDTNEKLFF. CDR3 DNA: TGTGCCAGCTACCGGGACACAAATGAAAAACTGTTTTTT.

The rearrangement joins TRBV5-1 to TRBJ2-1; TRBD2 matches at 8 bases. After removal of 1 base from V and 8 bases from J, the junction contained 8 bases not matched to a gene. Per germline, CDR1 SGHRS and CDR2 YFSETQ. The CDR3 length is 15 residues. The CDR3 loop is CASSLTAGVLDEQFF. CDR3 nucleotides: TGCGCCAGCAGCTTGACAGCGGGGGTTCTGGATGAGCAGTTCTTC.

This CDR3 reads CASSPRQDVQETQYF. For the CDR3, the DNA is TGTGCCAGCAGCCCGAGACAGGATGTCCAAGAGACCCAGTACTTC. The chain is built from TRBV7-8 and TRBJ2-5; possibly TRBD1 for D (6 bases). The germline CDR1 and CDR2 sequences are SGHVS and FQNEAQ. The length of the CDR3 is 15 residues. V was cut by 5 bases and J by 1 base, with 14 bases left in between.

This clone was found once. The chain has TRBV29-1 and TRBJ2-1; 9 bases align to TRBD1. Germline loops: CDR1 SQVTM, CDR2 ANQGSEA. This CDR3 comprises 13 residues. The trim removed 3 bases at V and 15 bases at J, leaving 12 bases unmatched. The CDR3 sequence is CSVDPGQGSWWFF. In DNA, the CDR3 is TGCAGCGTTGACCCGGGACAGGGTTCTTGGTGGTTCTTC.

The chain is built from TRBV20-1 and TRBJ1-1; D is ambiguous. CDR1 is DFQATT and CDR2 is SNEGSKA in the germline V gene (reference sequence). The CDR3 is 11 residues long. The V gene lost 7 bases and the J gene lost 1 base, with 7 bases spanning the gap. The CDR3 reads CSVYKNTEAFF. The CDR3 bases are TGCAGTGTGTACAAGAACACTGAAGCTTTCTTT.

The V and J genes are TRBV29-1 and TRBJ2-5, with D hard to call. Trimming took off 4 bases at V and 4 bases at J, with 10 bases between the two ends. This CDR3 comprises 12 residues. Germline V lookup: CDR1 SQVTM, CDR2 ANQGSEA. The CDR3 DNA is TGCAGCGTTGTCCTTACGGGAGAGACCCAGTACTTC. Amino acids: CSVVLTGETQYF.

V and J are TRBV2 and TRBJ2-2, with 7 nucleotides matching TRBD1. The CDR3 length is 14 residues. Germline trimming cut 5 bases from V and 5 bases from J; bases unmatched to any gene: 5. CDR1 and CDR2 (germline): SNHLY, FYNNEI. CDR3 coding DNA: TGTGCCAGCAGTCTCTCAGGGGGTACCGGGGAGCTGTTTTTT. Amino acid sequence: CASSLSGGTGELFF. Looking up the rest from reference TRBV2 and TRBJ2-2 gives the full variable domain: EPEVTQTPSHQVTQMGQEVILRCVPISNHLYFYWYRQILGQKVEFLVSFYNNEISEKSEIFDDQFSVERPDGSNFTLKIRSTKLEDSAMYFCASSLSGGTGELFFGEGSRLTVL.

The chain recombines TRBV6-5 with TRBJ1-2; D may be TRBD1 (5 bases). The CDR3 covers 14 residues. Germline V CDR1 and CDR2: MNHEY, SVGAGI. V was trimmed by 3 bases and J by 4 bases, leaving 12 bases between them. The CDR3 nucleotides read TGTGCCAGCAGTTATGGGCAGGGCGCCTATGGCTACACCTTC. Residues: CASSYGQGAYGYTF.

The J gene is TRBJ2-1, the V gene TRBV20-1; 8 bases fit TRBD1. The CDR3 has 12 residues. The V gene's germline CDR1 is DFQATT and CDR2 SNEGSKA (reference sequence). V trimming: 3 bases; J trimming: 8 bases; junction bases outside the gene matches: 3. DNA for the CDR3: TGCAGTGCTAGTCAGGGGGCGGATGAGCAGTTCTTC. Translated: CSASQGADEQFF.

V gene TRBV7-9 combines with J gene TRBJ2-7, with a weak D call TRBD1 (6 bases). The CDR3 length is 14 residues. From germline, CDR1 is SEHNR and CDR2 FQNEAQ (reference sequence). V lost 3 bases and J lost 3, with 12 bases in between. The CDR3 coding sequence is TGTGCCAGCAGCTTCTCGGACAGTAGCTACGAGCAGTACTTC. Translated, it gives CASSFSDSSYEQYF.

This rearrangement joins TRBV5-1 to TRBJ1-2; D is undetermined. V lost 0 bases and J lost 0, with 9 bases in between. Germline lookup yields CDR1 SGHRS and CDR2 YFSETQ. There are 15 residues in the CDR3. In DNA, the CDR3 is TGCGCCAGCAGCTTGGCCGCGGGAGCTAACTATGGCTACACCTTC. Translated, it gives CASSLAAGANYGYTF.